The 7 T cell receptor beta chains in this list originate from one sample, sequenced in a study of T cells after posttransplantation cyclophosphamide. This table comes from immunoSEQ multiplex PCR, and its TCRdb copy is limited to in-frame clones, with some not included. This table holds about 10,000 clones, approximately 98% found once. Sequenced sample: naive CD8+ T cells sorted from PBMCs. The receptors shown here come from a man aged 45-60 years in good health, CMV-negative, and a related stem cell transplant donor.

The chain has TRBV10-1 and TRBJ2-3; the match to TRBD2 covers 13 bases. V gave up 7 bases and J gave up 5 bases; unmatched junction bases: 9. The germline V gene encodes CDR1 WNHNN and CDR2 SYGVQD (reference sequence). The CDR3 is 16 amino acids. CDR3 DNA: TGCGCCAGCAACGAAGGACTAGCGGGAGTTAGAGATACGCAGTATTTT. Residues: CASNEGLAGVRDTQYF.

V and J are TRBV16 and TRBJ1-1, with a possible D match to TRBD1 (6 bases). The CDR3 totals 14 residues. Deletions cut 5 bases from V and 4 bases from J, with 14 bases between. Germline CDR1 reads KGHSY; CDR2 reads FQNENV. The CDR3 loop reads CASSVHRDFTEAFF. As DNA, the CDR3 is TGTGCCAGCAGCGTCCACAGGGATTTCACTGAAGCTTTCTTT.

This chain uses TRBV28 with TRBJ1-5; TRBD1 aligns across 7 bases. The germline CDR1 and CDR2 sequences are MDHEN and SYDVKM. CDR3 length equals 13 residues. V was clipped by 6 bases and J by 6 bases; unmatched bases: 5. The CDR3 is CASRTGISQPQHF. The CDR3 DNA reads TGTGCCAGCAGGACAGGGATTTCTCAGCCCCAGCATTTT.

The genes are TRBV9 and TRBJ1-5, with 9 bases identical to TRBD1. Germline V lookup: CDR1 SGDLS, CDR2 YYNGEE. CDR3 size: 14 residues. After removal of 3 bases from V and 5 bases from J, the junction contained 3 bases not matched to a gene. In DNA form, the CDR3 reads TGTGCCAGCAGCGAGACAGGGGGGTATCAGCCCCAGCATTTT. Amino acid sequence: CASSETGGYQPQHF.

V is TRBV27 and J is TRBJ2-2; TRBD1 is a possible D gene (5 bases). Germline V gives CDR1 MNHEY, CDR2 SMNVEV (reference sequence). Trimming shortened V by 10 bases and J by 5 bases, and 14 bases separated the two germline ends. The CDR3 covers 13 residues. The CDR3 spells CATQGVLTGELFF. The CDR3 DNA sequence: TGTGCCACCCAAGGGGTTTTAACCGGGGAGCTGTTTTTT.

The CDR3 protein is CASSALSGTDTQYF. In DNA form, the CDR3 reads TGTGCCAGCAGCGCCCTTAGCGGCACAGATACGCAGTATTTT. The chain combines TRBV9 with TRBJ2-3, with a weak D call TRBD2 (5 bases). CDR3 length: 14 residues. Trimming removed 3 bases at V and 1 base at J, with 9 bases between. Per germline, CDR1 SGDLS and CDR2 YYNGEE.

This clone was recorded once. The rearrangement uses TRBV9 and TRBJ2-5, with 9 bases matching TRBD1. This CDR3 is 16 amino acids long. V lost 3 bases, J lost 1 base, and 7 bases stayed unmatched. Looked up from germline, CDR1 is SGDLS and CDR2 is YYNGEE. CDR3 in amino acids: CASSDAGTGFQETQYF. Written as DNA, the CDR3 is TGTGCCAGCAGCGATGCCGGGACAGGGTTCCAAGAGACCCAGTACTTC.